This note documents a single T cell receptor (beta chain) sequence. Produced via immunoSEQ multiplex PCR; TCRdb's table is partial and in-frame only. The table lists 400,000 to 450,000 clones, about 90% of them singletons. Residents of about two dozen US areas, aged about 18 to 100 years, made up the participants. Cohort allocation depended upon clinical history that participants reported. This entry comes from a study of blood T cell repertoires in COVID-19. Study-wide background: The United States, Italy and Spain provided the acute and convalescent COVID-19 samples. Nucleic acid was either cDNA or gDNA, and it came from T cells, B-cell-depleted T cells, or PBMCs.

The CDR3 has 14 amino acids. Germline V gives CDR1 MNHEY, CDR2 SVGAGI. Between the trimmed V and J ends, which lost 6 bases and 4 bases, there was a span of 15 bases. The sequence derives from a man between 18 and 35 years old who had recovered from COVID-19. The chain employs TRBV6-5 and TRBJ1-1; D remains ambiguous. The sequenced sample consisted of PBMCs or T cells enriched from blood (not recorded which). The CDR3, as DNA: TGTGCCAGCAGCTCTCAAACACTAAGCACTGAAGCTTTCTTT. It yields the protein CASSSQTLSTEAFF.